A single sample is the source of the 29 T cell receptor beta chains below, sequenced in a study of blood T cell repertoires in COVID-19. TCRdb's copy holds only in-frame clones and misses some; the assay was immunoSEQ multiplex PCR. The sample carries approximately 190,000 clones, 65% to 85% recorded once. Sequences were obtained from PBMCs or T cells enriched from blood (not recorded which). The receptors come from a woman in her twenties or thirties who had been exposed to COVID-19.

This clone has only a few counts. The V call is TRBV28, the J call TRBJ1-5; a weak D match, TRBD1 (5 bases). The CDR3 spans 18 residues. Trimming removed 1 base from V and 0 bases from J, with 16 bases in between. Germline CDR1 and CDR2: MDHEN and SYDVKM. The CDR3 DNA follows: TGTGCCAGCAGTTTATTAGGAGGGTTGAGGGGTAGCAATCAGCCCCAGCATTTT. Protein product: CASSLLGGLRGSNQPQHF. The complete variable domain, with remaining parts taken from reference TRBV28 and TRBJ1-5, reads DVKVTQSSRYLVKRTGEKVFLECVQDMDHENMFWYRQDPGLGLRLIYFSYDVKMKEKGDIPEGYSVSREKKERFSLILESASTNQTSMYLCASSLLGGLRGSNQPQHFGDGTRLSIL.

This chain links TRBV4-1 with TRBJ2-1, with TRBD2 matching over 8 bases. The length of the CDR3 is 15 residues. With 0 bases clipped from V and 4 bases from J, the junction kept 2 bases outside the gene matches. CDR1 is MGHRA, CDR2 YSYEKL, per germline. The CDR3 sequence: CASSQDGGVYNEQFF. DNA for the CDR3: TGCGCCAGCAGCCAAGACGGGGGGGTATACAATGAGCAGTTCTTC.

This clone was picked up a small number of times. The same CDR3 also results from other DNA sequences found in this sample. This chain uses TRBV27 with TRBJ2-7; D is uncertain. CDR3 length equals 11 residues. Looked up from germline, CDR1 is MNHEY and CDR2 is SMNVEV (reference sequence). With 4 bases removed from V and 3 bases from J, the gap between germline ends came to 4 bases. As DNA, the CDR3 is TGTGCCAGCAGTTCTAACTACGAGCAGTACTTC. It encodes CASSSNYEQYF.

The V gene is TRBV19, the J gene TRBJ2-7, with D perhaps TRBD2 (5 bases). The CDR3 sequence is 16 residues long. Trimming shortened V by 3 bases and J by 3 bases, and 18 bases separated the two germline ends. Per the germline V gene, CDR1 is LNHDA and CDR2 is SQIVND (reference sequence). The CDR3: CASSIRIRGAVYEQYF. CDR3 DNA sequence: TGTGCCAGTAGTATCAGAATCCGGGGAGCTGTCTACGAGCAGTACTTC.

This sequence joins TRBV27 and TRBJ2-7, with TRBD2 matching 8 bases. Trimming took 4 bases from V and 3 from J; bases not matched to a gene: 8. Germline assignment: CDR1 MNHEY and CDR2 SMNVEV (reference sequence). This CDR3 is built from 15 residues. The CDR3 coding sequence is TGTGCCAGCAGTTACTCGGGGGGGCCAAACTACGAGCAGTACTTC. It is translated as CASSYSGGPNYEQYF.

This sequence joins TRBV6-5 and TRBJ2-7; D perhaps matches TRBD1 (5 bases). Trimming cost V 2 bases and J 5 bases, with 10 bases left between them. This CDR3 contains 13 residues. CDR1 MNHEY and CDR2 SVGAGI come from the germline V gene. CDR3 loop: CASSYPGHHEQYF. The CDR3 DNA follows: TGTGCCAGCAGTTACCCTGGACACCACGAGCAGTACTTC.

The chain is built from TRBV24-1 and TRBJ1-6; D is unresolved. V was trimmed by 7 bases and J by 4 bases, leaving 25 bases between them. The germline V gene has CDR1 KGHDR and CDR2 SFDVKD. This CDR3 is 19 amino acids long. The CDR3 protein is CATRPRTWEQGKYNSPLHF. CDR3 in DNA: TGTGCCACCAGACCAAGGACGTGGGAGCAAGGGAAATATAATTCACCCCTCCACTTT.

This clone was counted a few times. V is TRBV3-1 (or the pseudogene TRBV3-2) and J is TRBJ1-3; 7 bases are shared with TRBD1. J gave up 1 base and V 4 bases, and 7 bases lay outside the gene matches. CDR1 and CDR2 (germline): LGHDT, YNNKEL (reference sequence). This CDR3 comprises 16 residues. The CDR3 loop reads CASSPLGGGSGNTIYF. The DNA of the CDR3 is TGTGCCAGCAGCCCACTAGGGGGCGGGTCTGGAAACACCATATATTTT.

Written as DNA, the CDR3 is TGTGCCAGCAGTGAGCCCGGGACAAAAAACAATGAGCAGTTCTTC. Its protein product is CASSEPGTKNNEQFF. V gene TRBV25-1 combines with J gene TRBJ2-1, with D perhaps matching TRBD1 (6 bases). CDR1 is MGHDK and CDR2 is SYGVNS in the germline V gene. The CDR3 consists of 15 residues. V was cut by 3 bases and J by 5 bases, with 14 bases left in between.

This chain uses TRBV19 with TRBJ1-6; D ambiguous. The CDR3 has 14 residues. The V and J ends lost 5 bases and 7 bases respectively, with 12 bases between them. Germline V gives CDR1 LNHDA, CDR2 SQIVND (reference sequence). CDR3 DNA sequence: TGTGCCAGTAGTGACGGACTAGTCAATTCACCCCTCCACTTT. This gives the protein CASSDGLVNSPLHF.

The CDR3 spells CASSLAGESAGYTF. The CDR3 nucleotides are TGTGCCAGCAGCTTGGCAGGGGAGTCGGCTGGCTACACCTTC. The chain combines TRBV5-6 with TRBJ1-2, with D perhaps TRBD1 (6 bases). This CDR3 has 14 amino acids. Trimming stripped 0 bases from V and 7 bases from J, with 13 bases between. CDR1 is SGHDT and CDR2 is YYEEEE in the germline V gene.

The chain employs TRBV6-2 or TRBV6-3 and TRBJ1-4; D is undetermined. Trimming stripped 4 bases from V and 7 bases from J, with 22 bases between. The CDR3 length is 17 residues. Germline V gene sequence: CDR1 MNHEY, CDR2 SVGEGT. CDR3 amino acids: CASSSNRPETTSEKLFF. CDR3 DNA sequence: TGTGCCAGCAGTTCAAACCGCCCGGAGACGACGAGTGAAAAACTGTTTTTT.

The rearrangement links TRBV4-1 to TRBJ2-3; TRBD2 matches at 7 bases. The length of the CDR3 is 15 residues. Trimming cost V 2 bases and J 5 bases; bases outside gene matches: 7. The V gene's germline CDR1 is MGHRA and CDR2 YSYEKL. CDR3 amino acids: CASSQPRGVEDTQYF. The CDR3, as DNA: TGCGCCAGCAGCCAACCCCGGGGGGTGGAAGATACGCAGTATTTT.

The chain recombines TRBV10-2 with TRBJ1-2; D is perhaps TRBD1 (5 bases). The CDR3 sequence is 15 residues long. Germline V gene lookup returns CDR1 WSHSY and CDR2 SAAADI. V lost 0 bases and J lost 2, with 10 bases in between. The CDR3 here is CASSESGQANYGYTF. As DNA, the CDR3 is TGCGCCAGCAGTGAGTCGGGGCAGGCGAACTATGGCTACACCTTC.

A few counts support this clone. The chain is built from TRBV2 and TRBJ1-4; a weak D match, TRBD1 (5 bases). V shed 6 bases and J shed 5 bases, with 22 bases lying between them. The CDR3 extends over 17 amino acids. The germline V gene has CDR1 SNHLY and CDR2 FYNNEI. CDR3 bases: TGTGCCAGCAGAACCTCCCTTGGGGGGTCGTTAAATGAAAAACTGTTTTTT. It encodes CASRTSLGGSLNEKLFF.

This chain links TRBV5-5 with TRBJ2-7; no clear D gene. CDR3 size: 13 residues. V lost 1 base and J lost 7, with 12 bases in between. Looked up from germline, CDR1 is SGHKS and CDR2 is YYEKEE (reference sequence). CDR3 sequence reads: CASSLFFVEEQYF. Written as DNA, the CDR3 is TGTGCCAGCAGCTTGTTTTTTGTAGAGGAGCAGTACTTC.

The rearrangement uses TRBV6-6 and TRBJ2-5, with no clear D. Germline V lookup: CDR1 MNHNY, CDR2 SVGAGI (reference sequence). Between the trimmed V and J ends, which lost 0 bases and 4 bases, there was a span of 12 bases. The CDR3 length is 15 residues. Here the CDR3 DNA reads TGTGCCAGCAGTTACTCGAGTCTAGTGGGAGAGACCCAGTACTTC. This encodes CASSYSSLVGETQYF.

This clone was found once. This chain joins TRBV5-4 and TRBJ1-1, with 7 bases matching TRBD1. CDR3 length: 16 amino acids. J was trimmed by 2 bases and V by 0 bases; bases with no gene match: 7. The germline V gene encodes CDR1 SGHNT and CDR2 YYREEE (reference sequence). The CDR3 is CASSLARDRKNTEAFF. The CDR3 coding sequence is TGTGCCAGCAGCTTGGCTAGGGACAGAAAAAACACTGAAGCTTTCTTT.

The rearrangement links TRBV27 to TRBJ1-6, with D uncertain. The germline V gene encodes CDR1 MNHEY and CDR2 SMNVEV (reference sequence). The V and J ends lost 5 bases and 0 bases respectively, with 11 bases between them. The CDR3 is made up of 16 amino acids. DNA for the CDR3: TGTGCCAGCAGTCATCTATACCGCTCCTATAATTCACCCCTCCACTTT. Translation: CASSHLYRSYNSPLHF.

The V gene is TRBV10-3, the J gene TRBJ1-1, with D tentatively TRBD1 (6 bases). Between the trimmed V and J ends, which lost 3 bases and 1 base, there was a span of 6 bases. The CDR3 loop spans 13 amino acids. Germline V gene data show CDR1 as ENHRY and CDR2 as SYGVKD. CDR3: CAISEQGNTEAFF. CDR3 bases: TGTGCCATCAGTGAACAGGGGAACACTGAAGCTTTCTTT.

The chain uses TRBV13 and TRBJ2-7, with D possibly TRBD1 on 6 matching bases. Germline CDR1 and CDR2: PRHDT and FYEKMQ (reference sequence). Trimming cost V 5 bases and J 0 bases, with 14 bases left between them. The CDR3 runs to 15 residues. The CDR3 is CASSRRTDRSYEQYF. DNA of the CDR3: TGTGCCAGCAGCCGTAGGACAGACCGCTCCTACGAGCAGTACTTC. The whole variable domain, remainder taken from reference TRBV13 and TRBJ2-7, is AAGVIQSPRHLIKEKRETATLKCYPIPRHDTVYWYQQGPGQDPQFLISFYEKMQSDKGSIPDRFSAQQFSDYHSELNMSSLELGDSALYFCASSRRTDRSYEQYFGPGTRLTVT.

J is TRBJ1-5 and V is TRBV19, with D uncertain. The germline V gene encodes CDR1 LNHDA and CDR2 SQIVND (reference sequence). Trimming cost V 9 bases and J 5 bases, with 17 bases left between them. This CDR3 contains 14 residues. CDR3 residues: CASNVVSADQPQHF. CDR3 nucleotides: TGTGCCAGCAACGTGGTTTCGGCGGATCAGCCCCAGCATTTT.

This chain joins TRBV3-1 (or the pseudogene TRBV3-2) and TRBJ2-1; 7 bases align to TRBD2. The CDR3 runs to 12 residues. Losses at the gene ends were 1 base for V and 15 bases for J; bases not matched to a gene: 6. Germline V lookup: CDR1 LGHDT, CDR2 YNNKEL (reference sequence). The CDR3 coding sequence is TGTGCCAGCAGCCAAGCGGGGGGAAGCCTGTTCTTC. This codes for CASSQAGGSLFF.

The chain couples TRBV19 to TRBJ1-5, with a tentative D call TRBD1 (6 bases). From germline, CDR1 is LNHDA and CDR2 SQIVND (reference sequence). The CDR3 runs to 15 residues. Trimming stripped 7 bases from V and 0 bases from J, with 13 bases between. The CDR3 DNA reads TGTGCCAGTAAAGGGGGGGGCTATAGCAATCAGCCCCAGCATTTT. Translating gives CASKGGGYSNQPQHF.

This chain joins TRBV19 and TRBJ1-1, with TRBD1 as a possible D gene (5 bases). The CDR3 extends over 15 amino acids. V lost 0 bases, J lost 4 bases, and 12 bases lay in between. Germline CDR1 reads LNHDA; CDR2 reads SQIVND (reference sequence). The CDR3 here is CASSIDLWGGTEAFF. The CDR3 DNA follows: TGTGCCAGTAGTATAGATCTATGGGGGGGCACTGAAGCTTTCTTT.

The chain recombines TRBV11-3 with TRBJ1-1, with 7 bases fitting TRBD1. Germline assignment: CDR1 SGHNT and CDR2 YENEEA. The CDR3 is 16 amino acids. The trim removed 4 bases at V and 1 base at J, leaving 9 bases unmatched. For the CDR3, the DNA is TGTGCCAGCAGCTCGGGACGACAGGGCCGGAACACTGAAGCTTTCTTT. Protein: CASSSGRQGRNTEAFF.

CDR3 protein: CASSQGRSYNSPLHF. CDR3 coding DNA: TGTGCCAGCAGCCAGGGTCGGAGTTATAATTCACCCCTCCACTTT. J is TRBJ1-6 and V is TRBV3-1 (or the pseudogene TRBV3-2); no definite D call. Germline V gene sequence: CDR1 LGHDT, CDR2 YNNKEL (reference sequence). The ends were cut back, 3 bases at V and 4 bases at J, with 10 bases in the middle. The CDR3 has 15 residues.

This sequence joins TRBV5-4 and TRBJ2-3; 10 bases agree with TRBD2. The CDR3 consists of 16 residues. Germline V CDR1 and CDR2: SGHNT, YYREEE (reference sequence). Trimming cost V 1 base and J 4 bases; bases outside gene matches: 6. CDR3 nucleotide sequence: TGTGCCAGCAGCTTGAGGAGGCTAGCGGGGGCAGATACGCAGTATTTT. It codes for CASSLRRLAGADTQYF.

A remark on this clone: The junction and the germline gene differ at one end; a read error may be behind it. This sequence joins TRBV7-7 and TRBJ2-1; 8 bases map to TRBD2. The germline V gene encodes CDR1 SSHAT and CDR2 FNYEAQ (reference sequence). This CDR3 is 17 amino acids long. CDR3 DNA sequence: TGTGCTAGCAGCCCTTTTGCCGGGACTAGTCCCTCCAATGAGCAGTTCTTC. This translates into CASSPFAGTSPSNEQFF.